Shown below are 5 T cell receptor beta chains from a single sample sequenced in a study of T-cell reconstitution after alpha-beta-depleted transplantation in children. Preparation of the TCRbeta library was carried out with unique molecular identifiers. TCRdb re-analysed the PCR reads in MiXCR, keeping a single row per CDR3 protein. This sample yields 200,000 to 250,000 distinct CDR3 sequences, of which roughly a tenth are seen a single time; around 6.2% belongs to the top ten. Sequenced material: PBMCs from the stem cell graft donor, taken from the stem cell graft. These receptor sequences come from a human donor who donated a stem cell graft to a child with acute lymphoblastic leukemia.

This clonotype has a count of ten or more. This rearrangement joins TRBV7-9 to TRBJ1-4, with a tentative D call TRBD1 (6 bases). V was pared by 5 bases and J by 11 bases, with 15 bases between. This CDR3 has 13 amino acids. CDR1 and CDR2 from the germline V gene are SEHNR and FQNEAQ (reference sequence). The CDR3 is CASSRDTLEKLFF. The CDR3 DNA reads TGTGCCAGCAGCCGGGACACCTTAGAGAAACTGTTTTTT.

The CDR3 nucleotides are TGCAGTGCTAGGCCCCTAGCCCTGAGGACAAGCACAGATACGCAGTATTTT. This encodes CSARPLALRTSTDTQYF. The chain links TRBV20-1 to TRBJ2-3; D is perhaps TRBD1 or TRBD2 (5 bases each). Between the trimmed V and J ends, which lost 3 bases and 0 bases, there was a span of 19 bases. Germline CDR1 DFQATT, CDR2 SNEGSKA (reference sequence). The CDR3 has 17 amino acids.

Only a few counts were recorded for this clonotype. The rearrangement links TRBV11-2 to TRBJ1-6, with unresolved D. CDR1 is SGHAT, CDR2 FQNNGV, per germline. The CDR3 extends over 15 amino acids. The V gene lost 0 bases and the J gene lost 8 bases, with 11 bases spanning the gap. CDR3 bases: TGTGCCAGCAGCTTAGATGGGGTTTTTGATTCACCCCTCCACTTT. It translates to CASSLDGVFDSPLHF. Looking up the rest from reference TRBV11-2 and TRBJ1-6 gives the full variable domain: EAGVAQSPRYKIIEKRQSVAFWCNPISGHATLYWYQQILGQGPKLLIQFQNNGVVDDSQLPKDRFSAERLKGVDSTLKIQPAKLEDSAVYLCASSLDGVFDSPLHFGNGTRLTVT.

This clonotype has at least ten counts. The DNA of the CDR3 is TGTGCCAGCAGCTTAGATATCAGCGGGGGGGCCTCTACCACAGATACGCAGTATTTT. Protein sequence: CASSLDISGGASTTDTQYF. This rearrangement joins TRBV11-2 to TRBJ2-3; TRBD2 agrees at 10 bases. Trimming removed 0 bases from V and 2 bases from J; junction bases left unmatched: 11. The CDR3 loop spans 19 amino acids. From germline, CDR1 is SGHAT and CDR2 FQNNGV.

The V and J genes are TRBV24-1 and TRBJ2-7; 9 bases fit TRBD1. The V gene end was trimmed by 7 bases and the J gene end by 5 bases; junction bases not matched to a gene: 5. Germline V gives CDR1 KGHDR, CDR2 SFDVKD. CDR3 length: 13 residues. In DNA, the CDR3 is TGTGCCACCAGCAGTACAGGGGGCGACGAGCAGTACTTC. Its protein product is CATSSTGGDEQYF.